The 21 T cell receptor beta chains reported below all come from one sample, sequenced in a study of CD8+ T cells in alopecia areata. Indicated treatment: oral pan-JAK inhibitor, 5-10 mg twice daily. Reverse transcription of extracted RNA yielded cDNA, which provided the sequencing template. The data were produced by immunoSEQ multiplex PCR, yet TCRdb's version contains in-frame clones alone and is incomplete. The sample records about 200,000 clones, nearly 60% being singletons. Sequenced here: CD4+ T cells sorted from blood, sampled at week 24, from a patient treated with tofacitinib. The receptors here all came from a human donor with alopecia areata.

The V gene is TRBV30, the J gene TRBJ1-5; D might be TRBD1 (6 bases). Per germline, CDR1 GTSNPN and CDR2 SVGIG (reference sequence). The CDR3 runs 14 residues. V was shortened by 0 bases and J by 6 bases, with 12 bases between the two germline ends. CDR3 DNA: TGTGCCTGGAGTGTCGACAGGAGCTTTCAGCCCCAGCATTTT. It codes for CAWSVDRSFQPQHF.

CDR3 amino acids: CASSFRNSDTQYF. In nucleotides, the CDR3 is TGTGCCAGCAGCTTTAGGAACTCAGATACGCAGTATTTT. The chain employs TRBV7-3 and TRBJ2-3; D remains ambiguous. V was trimmed by 3 bases and J by 4 bases, leaving 8 bases between them. The CDR3 runs to 13 residues. Germline CDR1 SGHTA, CDR2 FQGTGA.

The CDR3 protein is CASRPGGDTQYF. CDR3 bases: TGCGCCAGCAGGCCCGGTGGAGATACGCAGTATTTT. The rearrangement links TRBV5-1 to TRBJ2-3; no clear D gene. Germline loops: CDR1 SGHRS, CDR2 YFSETQ. The germline V and J ends were trimmed by 5 bases and 5 bases, with 9 bases remaining between them. The length of the CDR3 is 12 residues. The entire variable domain, with the rest obtained from reference TRBV5-1 and TRBJ2-3, is as follows: KAGVTQTPRYLIKTRGQQVTLSCSPISGHRSVSWYQQTPGQGLQFLFEYFSETQRNKGNFPGRFSGRQFSNSRSEMNVSTLELGDSALYLCASRPGGDTQYFGPGTRLTVL.

In this sample, this clone turned up a few times. The chain links TRBV7-6 to TRBJ1-5; TRBD1 matches 8 bases. Unmatched junction bases numbered 9, after V lost 5 bases and J lost 3 bases. Germline lookup yields CDR1 SGHVS and CDR2 FNYEAQ. The CDR3 extends over 16 amino acids. The CDR3 DNA sequence: TGTGCCAGCAGCCCAGGAGCAGGGGGCAACAATCAGCCCCAGCATTTT. This encodes CASSPGAGGNNQPQHF.

This CDR3 reads CASSQFVLAGIYEQYF. The CDR3 DNA reads as TGCGCCAGCAGCCAATTTGTGCTAGCGGGGATCTACGAGCAGTACTTC. This chain uses TRBV4-3 with TRBJ2-7; TRBD2 matches at 9 bases. CDR3 size: 16 residues. Germline V gene sequence: CDR1 LGHNA, CDR2 YSLEER. After removal of 2 bases from V and 3 bases from J, the junction contained 8 bases not matched to a gene.

The rearrangement joins TRBV18 to TRBJ2-1, with a tentative D call TRBD1 (5 bases). Germline loops: CDR1 KGHSH, CDR2 LQKENI. CDR3 size: 13 residues. V lost 3 bases and J lost 7, with 10 bases in between. CDR3 coding DNA: TGTGCCAGCTCACCGAGGCAGGGAAATGAGCAGTTCTTC. Its protein product is CASSPRQGNEQFF.

At least ten counts were recorded for this clone. This chain connects TRBV7-2 to TRBJ2-7; 9 bases are a match to TRBD1. The trim removed 5 bases at V and 4 bases at J, leaving 9 bases unmatched. The CDR3 is 15 amino acids. The germline gives CDR1 SGHTA, CDR2 FQGNSA. CDR3 loop: CASSLRQGGLYEQYF. CDR3 DNA sequence: TGTGCCAGCAGCCTCAGACAGGGGGGGCTTTACGAGCAGTACTTC.

This clone appeared once. The chain has TRBV7-2 and TRBJ1-1, with TRBD1 matching 8 bases. Germline-derived CDR1 and CDR2 are SGHTA and FQGNSA. The trim removed 6 bases at V and 1 base at J, leaving 4 bases unmatched. The CDR3 is 14 amino acids. The CDR3 reads CASSTTGANTEAFF. CDR3 nucleotides: TGTGCCAGCAGTACGACAGGGGCGAACACTGAAGCTTTCTTT.

This chain links TRBV15 with TRBJ2-5; D might be TRBD1 or TRBD2, each matching 5 bases. The germline V gene encodes CDR1 LNHNV and CDR2 YYDKDF (reference sequence). The CDR3 sequence is 15 residues long. V was pared by 0 bases and J by 5 bases, with 13 bases between. In DNA form, the CDR3 reads TGTGCCACCAGCAGAGATAGGGACCTTATTGAGACCCAGTACTTC. It encodes CATSRDRDLIETQYF.

The chain has TRBV9 and TRBJ2-2; 7 nucleotides match TRBD2. The CDR3 runs to 16 residues. J gave up 6 bases and V 3 bases, and 11 bases lay outside the gene matches. Germline CDR1 SGDLS, CDR2 YYNGEE. The CDR3 DNA reads as TGTGCCAGCAGCGCTCACCCGAGACTAGCTGCCGGGGAGCTGTTTTTT. Protein: CASSAHPRLAAGELFF.

The chain employs TRBV14 and TRBJ2-1; maybe TRBD2 (5 bases). This CDR3 contains 16 residues. The germline CDR1 and CDR2 sequences are SGHDN and FVKESK. The V gene lost 4 bases and the J gene lost 3 bases, with 16 bases spanning the gap. DNA for the CDR3: TGTGCCAGCAGCCCGGACGGGAATATGAACTACAATGAGCAGTTCTTC. Encoded protein: CASSPDGNMNYNEQFF.

V is TRBV6-5 and J is TRBJ2-5, with D unresolved. V gave up 6 bases and J gave up 1 base, with 6 bases separating them. From germline, CDR1 is MNHEY and CDR2 SVGAGI. This CDR3 spans 12 amino acids. This CDR3 reads CASRRSQETQYF. The CDR3 DNA is TGTGCCAGCAGGAGGTCCCAAGAGACCCAGTACTTC.

CDR3 nucleotides: TGTGCCATCAGTGATGGGGACAGGATCGGGTACGAGCAGTACTTC. It encodes CAISDGDRIGYEQYF. This sequence joins TRBV10-3 and TRBJ2-7; 8 nucleotides line up with TRBD1. J lost 4 bases, V lost 3 bases, and 8 bases had no gene match. From germline, CDR1 is ENHRY and CDR2 SYGVKD. The CDR3 covers 15 residues.

This clone showed up just once. The CDR3 here is CASSEYISGINEQFF. The CDR3 bases are TGTGCCAGCAGTGAATATATTAGCGGGATTAATGAGCAGTTCTTC. The chain uses TRBV25-1 and TRBJ2-1, with TRBD2 identical over 8 bases. Germline V lookup: CDR1 MGHDK, CDR2 SYGVNS. This CDR3 spans 15 amino acids. The junction had 5 bases not matched to a gene; V was cut back by 0 bases and J by 7 bases.

The chain employs TRBV5-6 and TRBJ2-7; TRBD1 is a possible D gene (5 bases). Germline CDR1 reads SGHDT; CDR2 reads YYEEEE. V shed 4 bases and J shed 4 bases, with 9 bases lying between them. The CDR3 covers 12 residues. CDR3 protein: CASSVGQYEQYF. CDR3 DNA: TGTGCCAGCAGCGTTGGACAATACGAGCAGTACTTC. The variable domain in full, completed from reference TRBV5-6 and TRBJ2-7, reads DAGVTQSPTHLIKTRGQQVTLRCSPKSGHDTVSWYQQALGQGPQFIFQYYEEEERQRGNFPDRFSGHQFPNYSSELNVNALLLGDSALYLCASSVGQYEQYFGPGTRLTVT.

This clone was seen only once. This may stem from a read error, because a much larger clone lies one nucleotide away. This chain joins TRBV6-1 and TRBJ1-5; no firm D call. V gave up 6 bases and J gave up 4 bases, with 13 bases separating them. Germline CDR1 MNHNS, CDR2 SASEGT. This CDR3 has 14 residues. CDR3 coding DNA: TGTGCCAGCAGGGCCAGGTGCTATAATCAGCCCCAGCATTTT. Its translation is CASRARCYNQPQHF.

The sample holds a few counts of this clone. This chain connects TRBV30 to TRBJ1-2, with TRBD1 identical over 7 bases. The trim removed 0 bases at V and 6 bases at J, leaving 7 bases unmatched. Germline CDR1 and CDR2: GTSNPN and SVGIG (reference sequence). This CDR3 has 14 residues. The CDR3 spells CAWSVQRGRDGYTF. CDR3 DNA sequence: TGTGCCTGGAGTGTACAGAGGGGGCGCGATGGCTACACCTTC.

This clone was seen ten or more times. The chain recombines TRBV2 with TRBJ2-7; D gene uncertain. Germline V gene data show CDR1 as SNHLY and CDR2 as FYNNEI. This CDR3 is 13 amino acids long. V gave up 4 bases and J gave up 7 bases, with 14 bases separating them. The CDR3 sequence: CASSAIGLGEQYF. The CDR3, as DNA: TGTGCCAGCAGTGCAATAGGCTTGGGGGAGCAGTACTTC.

The chain joins TRBV2 to TRBJ1-1; D unclear. V gave up 2 bases and J gave up 4 bases, with 8 bases separating them. Germline V gene lookup returns CDR1 SNHLY and CDR2 FYNNEI. This CDR3 is built from 13 residues. The CDR3 region is CASSESGGTEAFF. The CDR3, as DNA: TGTGCCAGCAGTGAATCGGGCGGCACTGAAGCTTTCTTT. The complete variable domain, with remaining parts taken from reference TRBV2 and TRBJ1-1, reads EPEVTQTPSHQVTQMGQEVILRCVPISNHLYFYWYRQILGQKVEFLVSFYNNEISEKSEIFDDQFSVERPDGSNFTLKIRSTKLEDSAMYFCASSESGGTEAFFGQGTRLTVV.

This clone was recorded a few times. The chain joins TRBV7-2 to TRBJ2-7; TRBD2 agrees at 13 bases. Losses at the gene ends were 4 bases for V and 5 bases for J; bases not matched to a gene: 17. The germline V gene encodes CDR1 SGHTA and CDR2 FQGNSA. The CDR3 runs to 19 residues. CDR3 in DNA: TGTGCCAGCAGCTCGGCGCCCCTCCTACTAGCGGGAGGGGCGGACGAGCAGTACTTC. Its translation is CASSSAPLLLAGGADEQYF.

This chain uses TRBV30 with TRBJ2-1; 7 bases align to TRBD1. Germline CDR1 GTSNPN, CDR2 SVGIG (reference sequence). The ends lost 3 bases at V and 9 bases at J; junction bases unmatched: 8. This CDR3 has 13 residues. Written as DNA, the CDR3 is TGTGCCTGGAGCCAAATACAGGGGAGTGAGCAGTTCTTC. It is translated as CAWSQIQGSEQFF.